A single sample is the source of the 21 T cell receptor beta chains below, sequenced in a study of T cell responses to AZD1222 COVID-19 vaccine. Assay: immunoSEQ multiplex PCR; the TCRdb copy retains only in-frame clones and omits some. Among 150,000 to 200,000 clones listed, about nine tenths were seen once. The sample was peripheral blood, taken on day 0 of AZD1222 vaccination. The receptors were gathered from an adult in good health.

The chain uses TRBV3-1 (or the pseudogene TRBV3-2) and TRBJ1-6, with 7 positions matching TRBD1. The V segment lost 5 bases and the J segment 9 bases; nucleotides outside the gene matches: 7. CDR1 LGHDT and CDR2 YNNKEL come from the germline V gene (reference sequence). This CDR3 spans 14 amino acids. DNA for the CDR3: TGTGCCAGCAGCGAACAGGGGTCAACTTCACCCCTCCACTTT. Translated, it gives CASSEQGSTSPLHF.

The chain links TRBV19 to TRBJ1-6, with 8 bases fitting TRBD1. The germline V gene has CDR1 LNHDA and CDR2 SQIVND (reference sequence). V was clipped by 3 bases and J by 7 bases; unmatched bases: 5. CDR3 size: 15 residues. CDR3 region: CASSIQGADNSPLHF. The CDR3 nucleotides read TGTGCCAGTAGTATCCAGGGGGCGGACAATTCACCCCTCCACTTT.

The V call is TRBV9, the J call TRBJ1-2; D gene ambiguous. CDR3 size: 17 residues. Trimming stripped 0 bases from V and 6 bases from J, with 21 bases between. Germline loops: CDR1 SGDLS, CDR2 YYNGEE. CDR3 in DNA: TGTGCCAGCAGCGTAGCGAATACTAGAGGGTTTGGCGATGGCTACACCTTC. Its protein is CASSVANTRGFGDGYTF.

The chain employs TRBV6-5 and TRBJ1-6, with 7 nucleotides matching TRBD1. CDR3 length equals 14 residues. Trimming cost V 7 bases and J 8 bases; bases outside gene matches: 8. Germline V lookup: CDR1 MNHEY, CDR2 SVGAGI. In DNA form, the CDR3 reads TGTGCCAGCAACGGCCGGGACAGAGATTCACCCCTCCACTTT. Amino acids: CASNGRDRDSPLHF.

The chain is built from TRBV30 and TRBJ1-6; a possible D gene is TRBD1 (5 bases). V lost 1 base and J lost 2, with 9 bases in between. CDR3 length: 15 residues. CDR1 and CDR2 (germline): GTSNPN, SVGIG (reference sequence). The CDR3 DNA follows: TGTGCCTGGAGTGAAGGGGCCGCCTATAATTCACCCCTCCACTTT. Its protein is CAWSEGAAYNSPLHF.

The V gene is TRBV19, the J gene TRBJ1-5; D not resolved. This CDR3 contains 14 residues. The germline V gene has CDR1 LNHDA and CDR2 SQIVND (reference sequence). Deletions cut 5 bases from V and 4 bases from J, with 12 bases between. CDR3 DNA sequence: TGTGCCAGTAGTCACGAGGGTTTGAATCAGCCCCAGCATTTT. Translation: CASSHEGLNQPQHF.

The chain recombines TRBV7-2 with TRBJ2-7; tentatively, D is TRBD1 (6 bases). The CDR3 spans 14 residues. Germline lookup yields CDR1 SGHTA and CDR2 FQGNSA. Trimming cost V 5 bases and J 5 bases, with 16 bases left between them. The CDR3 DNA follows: TGTGCCAGCAGCAAAGTATGGGGGCCGCACGAGCAGTACTTC. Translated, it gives CASSKVWGPHEQYF.

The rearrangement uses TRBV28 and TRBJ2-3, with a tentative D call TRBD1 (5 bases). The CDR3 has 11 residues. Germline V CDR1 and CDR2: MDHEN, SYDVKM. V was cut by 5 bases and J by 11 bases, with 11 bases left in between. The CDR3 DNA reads TGTGCCAGCAGTGACAGAACGCGGCAGTATTTT. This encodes CASSDRTRQYF.

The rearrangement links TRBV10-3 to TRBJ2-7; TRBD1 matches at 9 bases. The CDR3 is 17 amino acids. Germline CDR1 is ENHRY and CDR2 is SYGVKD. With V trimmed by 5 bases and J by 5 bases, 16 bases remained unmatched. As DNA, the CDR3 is TGTGCCATCAGTTTTTCATCACCTAAACAGGGGGCCCACGAGCAGTACTTC. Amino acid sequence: CAISFSSPKQGAHEQYF.

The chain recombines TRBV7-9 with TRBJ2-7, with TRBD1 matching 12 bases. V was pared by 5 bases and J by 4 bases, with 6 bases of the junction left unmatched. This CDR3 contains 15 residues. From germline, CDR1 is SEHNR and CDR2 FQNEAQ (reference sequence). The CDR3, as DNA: TGTGCCAGCAGCGAAGGGACAGGGGGCGGGTACGAGCAGTACTTC. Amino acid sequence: CASSEGTGGGYEQYF.

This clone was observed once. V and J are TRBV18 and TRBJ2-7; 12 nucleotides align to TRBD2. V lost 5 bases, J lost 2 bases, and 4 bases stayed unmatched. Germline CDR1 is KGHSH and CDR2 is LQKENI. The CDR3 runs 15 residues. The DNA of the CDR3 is TGTGCCAGCTCAGCCGGACTAGCGGGGCCCTACGAGCAGTACTTC. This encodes CASSAGLAGPYEQYF.

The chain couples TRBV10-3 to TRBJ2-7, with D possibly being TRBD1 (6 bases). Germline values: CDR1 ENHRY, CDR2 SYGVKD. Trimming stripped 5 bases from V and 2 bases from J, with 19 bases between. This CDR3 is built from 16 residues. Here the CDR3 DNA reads TGTGCCATCAGTCCCTACCGGGACACTTTACCCTACGAGCAGTACTTC. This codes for CAISPYRDTLPYEQYF.

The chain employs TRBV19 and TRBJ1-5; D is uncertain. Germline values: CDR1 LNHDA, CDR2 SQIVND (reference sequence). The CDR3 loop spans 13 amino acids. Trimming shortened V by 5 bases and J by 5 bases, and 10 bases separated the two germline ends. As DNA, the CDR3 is TGTGCCAGTAGTTCCATCGCGGATCAGCCCCAGCATTTT. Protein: CASSSIADQPQHF.

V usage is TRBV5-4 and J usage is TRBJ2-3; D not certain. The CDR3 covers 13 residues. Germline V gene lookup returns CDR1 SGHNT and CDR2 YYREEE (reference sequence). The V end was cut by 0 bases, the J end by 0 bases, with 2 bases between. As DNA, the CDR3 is TGTGCCAGCAGCTTGGATAGCACAGATACGCAGTATTTT. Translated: CASSLDSTDTQYF.

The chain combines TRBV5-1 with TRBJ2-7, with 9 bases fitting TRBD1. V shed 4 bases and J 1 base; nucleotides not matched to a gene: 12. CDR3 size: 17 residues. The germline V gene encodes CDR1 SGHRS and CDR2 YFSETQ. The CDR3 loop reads CASSPGQGAVPSYEQYF. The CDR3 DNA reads TGCGCCAGCAGCCCGGGACAGGGCGCCGTTCCTTCCTACGAGCAGTACTTC.

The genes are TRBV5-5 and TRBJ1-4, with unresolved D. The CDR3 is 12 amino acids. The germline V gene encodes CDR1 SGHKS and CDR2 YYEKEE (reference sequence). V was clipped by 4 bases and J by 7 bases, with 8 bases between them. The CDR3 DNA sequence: TGTGCCAGCAGCAACAGTGTTGAAAAACTGTTTTTT. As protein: CASSNSVEKLFF.

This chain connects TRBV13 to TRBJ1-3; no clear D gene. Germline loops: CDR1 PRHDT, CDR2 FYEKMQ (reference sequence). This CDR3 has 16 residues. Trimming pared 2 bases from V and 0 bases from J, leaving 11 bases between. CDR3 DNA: TGTGCCAGCAGCTTACGTATGGGCCGCTCTGGAAACACCATATATTTT. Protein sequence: CASSLRMGRSGNTIYF. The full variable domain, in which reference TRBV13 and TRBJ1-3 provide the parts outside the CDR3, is AAGVIQSPRHLIKEKRETATLKCYPIPRHDTVYWYQQGPGQDPQFLISFYEKMQSDKGSIPDRFSAQQFSDYHSELNMSSLELGDSALYFCASSLRMGRSGNTIYFGEGSWLTVV.

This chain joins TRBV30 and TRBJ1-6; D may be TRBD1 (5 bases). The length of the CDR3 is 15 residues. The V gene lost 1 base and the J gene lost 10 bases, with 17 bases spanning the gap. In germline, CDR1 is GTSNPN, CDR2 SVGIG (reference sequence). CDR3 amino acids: CAWSALEGIGSPLHF. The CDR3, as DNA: TGTGCCTGGAGTGCCCTCGAGGGGATTGGCTCACCCCTCCACTTT.

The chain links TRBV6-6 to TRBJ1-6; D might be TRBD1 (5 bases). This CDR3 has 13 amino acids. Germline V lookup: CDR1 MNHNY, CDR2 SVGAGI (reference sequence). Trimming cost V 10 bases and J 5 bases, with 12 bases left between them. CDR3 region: CATLDRDNSPLHF. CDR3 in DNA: TGTGCCACCCTTGACAGAGATAATTCACCCCTCCACTTT.

CDR3 region: CASSLRQGGNEKLFF. The CDR3 DNA reads as TGTGCCAGCAGCCTCCGGCAGGGGGGGAACGAAAAACTGTTTTTT. V and J are TRBV3-1 (or the pseudogene TRBV3-2) and TRBJ1-4; 7 nucleotides match TRBD1. This CDR3 has 15 amino acids. Germline lookup yields CDR1 LGHDT and CDR2 YNNKEL (reference sequence). V gave up 4 bases and J gave up 8 bases; unmatched junction bases: 10.

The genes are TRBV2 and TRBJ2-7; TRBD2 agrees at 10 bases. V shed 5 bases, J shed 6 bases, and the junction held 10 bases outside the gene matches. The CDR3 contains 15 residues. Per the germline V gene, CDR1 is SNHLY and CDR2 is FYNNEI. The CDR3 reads CASSPRLAGGSEQYF. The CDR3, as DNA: TGTGCCAGCAGTCCGAGACTAGCGGGCGGCTCCGAGCAGTACTTC.